These 32 T cell receptor beta chains were all obtained from the same sample, sequenced in a study of blood T cells in healthy people across ages. A J-beta primer mix and a sample-barcoded 5' primer were used in a second PCR of roughly 6 to 11 cycles. TCRdb reprocessed the 5' RACE reads via MiXCR and lists one record per CDR3 protein. The table records 1.5 million to 1.9 million distinct CDR3 sequences, 40% to 45% of them present only once. Sequencing input: blood. These receptors originate from a woman aged 18 to 35 in good health.

The chain employs TRBV7-2 and TRBJ2-1, with a tentative D call TRBD2 (7 bases). Deletions cut 5 bases from V and 13 bases from J, with 21 bases between. Looked up from germline, CDR1 is SGHTA and CDR2 is FQGNSA. This CDR3 is 14 amino acids long. CDR3 in amino acids: CASSGWGGRETQFF. The CDR3 nucleotides are TGTGCCAGCAGCGGTTGGGGGGGGCGAGAGACCCAGTTCTTC.

The V gene is TRBV6-1, the J gene TRBJ1-2; D gene ambiguous. There are 18 residues in the CDR3. In germline, CDR1 is MNHNS, CDR2 SASEGT. The CDR3 nucleotides read TGTGCAGGCAGCTCCCTCAATCCACAGAATAGTAGCTACTATGGCTACACCTTC. Its protein product is CAGSSLNPQNSSYYGYTF.

V gene TRBV5-1 combines with J gene TRBJ2-1; 16 nucleotides line up with TRBD2. TRBJ2-7 explains the end of the DNA better; the J call may be wrong. This CDR3 has 19 amino acids. The V gene's germline CDR1 is SGHRS and CDR2 YFSETQ. The CDR3 region is CASSLVGLAGGPTYNEQYF. The CDR3 nucleotides read TGCGCCAGCAGCTTGGTGGGACTAGCGGGAGGGCCCACCTACAATGAGCAGTACTTC.

This clonotype was seen a handful of times. The rearrangement uses TRBV20-1 and TRBJ1-5; the D is unclear. CDR3 size: 13 residues. Germline assignment: CDR1 DFQATT and CDR2 SNEGSKA (reference sequence). V was cut by 6 bases and J by 3 bases, with 12 bases left in between. The CDR3 nucleotides are TGCAGTGCGCTTCGTGCCCCCAATCAGCCCCAGCATTTT. Its translation is CSALRAPNQPQHF.

This clonotype was detected once. One end of the junction does not line up with germline, which may come from a read error. V usage is TRBV9 and J usage is TRBJ2-1; the D gene is possibly TRBD1 (5 bases). Per germline, CDR1 SGDLS and CDR2 YYNGEE. This CDR3 has 15 amino acids. CDR3 coding DNA: TGTGTCAGCAGCGTAGGGGTTGGCCCCTACAATGAGCAGTTCTTC. It yields the protein CVSSVGVGPYNEQFF.

This chain joins TRBV20-1 and TRBJ1-3, with 9 bases that match TRBD1. V gave up 5 bases and J gave up 1 base; unmatched junction bases: 3. This CDR3 has 14 residues. The germline V gene has CDR1 DFQATT and CDR2 SNEGSKA (reference sequence). CDR3 amino acids: CSAWDRVSGNTIYF. The DNA of the CDR3 is TGCAGTGCTTGGGACAGGGTATCTGGAAACACCATATATTTT.

This clonotype was seen more than once but under ten times. This sequence joins TRBV7-2 and TRBJ1-6; D gene uncertain. The V end lost 1 base, the J end lost 8 bases, and 12 bases lay between the germline ends. Germline V gives CDR1 SGHTA, CDR2 FQGNSA. This CDR3 spans 15 amino acids. The CDR3 DNA follows: TGTGCCAGCAGCTTAGAAGTTCCACCCCATTCACCCCTCCACTTT. Its translation is CASSLEVPPHSPLHF.

The chain is built from TRBV25-1 and TRBJ2-7; D might be TRBD1 (6 bases). CDR1 MGHDK and CDR2 SYGVNS come from the germline V gene. Between the trimmed V and J ends, which lost 1 base and 7 bases, there was a span of 35 bases. The CDR3 runs 21 residues. The chain's CDR3 is CASSESRRGHRTWALYNEQYF. CDR3 DNA: TGTGCCAGCAGTGAATCCCGCAGGGGCCATCGAACATGGGCCTTATACAATGAGCAGTACTTC.

Only a few counts were recorded for this clonotype. The chain recombines TRBV20-1 with TRBJ1-2; unclear D gene. The CDR3 length is 14 residues. Trimming took off 7 bases at V and 0 bases at J, with 15 bases between the two ends. Germline lookup yields CDR1 DFQATT and CDR2 SNEGSKA (reference sequence). CDR3 amino acids: CSVAAGTSNYGYTF. In DNA form, the CDR3 reads TGCAGTGTGGCAGCAGGCACATCTAACTATGGCTACACCTTC.

This clonotype was detected only a few times. The chain combines TRBV12-3 or TRBV12-4 with TRBJ2-3; maybe TRBD2 (6 bases). The CDR3 loop spans 15 amino acids. V lost 6 bases and J lost 2, with 15 bases in between. The CDR3 region has the DNA TGTGCCAGCAGCCGTCGGGACTTCACCACAGATACGCAGTATTTT. Its translation: CASSRRDFTTDTQYF.

The CDR3 protein is CASTNGWSYGYTF. DNA for the CDR3: TGTGCCAGCACGAACGGGTGGTCCTATGGCTACACCTTC. The chain recombines TRBV6-2 or TRBV6-3 with TRBJ1-2; D is unclear. V dropped 7 bases and J dropped 4 bases, with 13 bases sitting between them. CDR3 length: 13 residues. Germline V gives CDR1 MNHEY, CDR2 SVGEGT.

The chain employs TRBV28 and TRBJ1-1; 9 nucleotides line up with TRBD1. Looked up from germline, CDR1 is MDHEN and CDR2 is SYDVKM. Unmatched junction bases numbered 8, after V lost 6 bases and J lost 3 bases. CDR3 length: 15 amino acids. The CDR3 here is CASRPGTGWYTEAFF. The CDR3 DNA sequence: TGTGCCAGCAGACCCGGGACAGGGTGGTACACTGAAGCTTTCTTT.

In its sample, this clonotype was seen a few times. V gene TRBV10-3 combines with J gene TRBJ2-7; 10 bases line up with TRBD1. Germline assignment: CDR1 ENHRY and CDR2 SYGVKD. CDR3 length: 19 amino acids. V was clipped by 0 bases and J by 2 bases; unmatched bases: 13. The CDR3 nucleotides read TGTGCCATCAGTGAGTCCGACGCTCGCGATGGGACAGGGGCCTACGAGCAGTACTTC. Amino acids: CAISESDARDGTGAYEQYF.

The chain joins TRBV20-1 to TRBJ1-5; a weak D match, TRBD1 (6 bases). V lost 6 bases and J lost 1, with 13 bases in between. Germline V gives CDR1 DFQATT, CDR2 SNEGSKA (reference sequence). This CDR3 comprises 14 residues. The CDR3: CSASGTNSNQPQHF. The CDR3 nucleotides are TGCAGTGCCTCCGGGACAAACAGCAATCAGCCCCAGCATTTT.

CDR3 residues: CASSLRPTGRGEGDTQYF. CDR3 DNA sequence: TGTGCCAGCAGCTTAAGACCAACGGGCAGGGGAGAAGGAGATACGCAGTATTTT. The chain recombines TRBV7-9 with TRBJ2-3; a possible D gene is TRBD1 (6 bases). CDR3 size: 18 residues. The V and J ends lost 2 bases and 5 bases respectively, with 23 bases between them. Germline-derived CDR1 and CDR2 are SEHNR and FQNEAQ (reference sequence).

This sequence joins TRBV20-1 and TRBJ2-7, with D unclear. The J call may be in error: the DNA end matches TRBJ2-5 better. The CDR3 loop spans 13 amino acids. The germline gives CDR1 DFQATT, CDR2 SNEGSKA (reference sequence). For the CDR3, the DNA is TGCAGTGCTAGCTCCTCGTTCCAAGAGACCCAGTACTTC. Translation: CSASSSFQETQYF.

The gene calls are TRBV7-2 and TRBJ2-5, with 7 bases fitting TRBD1. In germline, CDR1 is SGHTA, CDR2 FQGNSA. This CDR3 has 15 residues. Unmatched junction bases numbered 5, after V lost 2 bases and J lost 2 bases. Here the CDR3 reads CASSLRTGYQETQYF. The CDR3 nucleotides read TGTGCCAGCAGCTTACGGACAGGATATCAAGAGACCCAGTACTTC.

The chain recombines TRBV12-3 or TRBV12-4 with TRBJ2-1; D gene ambiguous. TRBJ2-7 matches the DNA end more closely, so the J call is doubtful. The CDR3 loop spans 13 amino acids. The chain's CDR3 is CAIGQSSYNEQYF. The CDR3 DNA is TGTGCCATCGGGCAGAGCTCCTACAATGAGCAGTACTTC.

This clonotype was observed a handful of times. The chain is built from TRBV7-2 and TRBJ1-2; D uncertain. The CDR3 consists of 15 residues. Germline CDR1 reads SGHTA; CDR2 reads FQGNSA. Trimming cost V 5 bases and J 1 base, with 14 bases left between them. The CDR3 coding sequence is TGTGCCAGCAGCCCCCTTCCTGCGAGTAACTATGGCTACACCTTC. It codes for CASSPLPASNYGYTF.

The chain couples TRBV29-1 to TRBJ2-3, with D possibly TRBD1 on 7 matching bases. The CDR3 consists of 13 residues. Trimming took 4 bases from V and 4 from J, leaving 12 bases between them. In germline, CDR1 is SQVTM, CDR2 ANQGSEA. The CDR3 here is CSVVPRGADTQYF. The CDR3, as DNA: TGCAGCGTTGTCCCCAGGGGGGCAGATACGCAGTATTTT.

The chain joins TRBV29-1 to TRBJ2-4; TRBD1 matches at 10 bases. TRBJ2-7 matches the DNA end more closely, so the J call is doubtful. This CDR3 has 15 residues. Germline V CDR1 and CDR2: SQVTM, ANQGSEA. This chain's CDR3 is CSAAGMTGGDYEQYF. CDR3 in DNA: TGCAGCGCTGCGGGCATGACAGGGGGCGACTACGAGCAGTACTTC.

This clonotype was seen more than once but under ten times. The gene calls are TRBV28 and TRBJ2-3, with 9 positions matching TRBD2. Germline trimming cut 5 bases from V and 0 bases from J; bases unmatched to any gene: 9. The CDR3 has 17 residues. CDR1 is MDHEN and CDR2 is SYDVKM in the germline V gene. CDR3 sequence: CASSQTLAGISTDTQYF. The DNA of the CDR3 is TGTGCCAGCAGTCAAACTCTAGCGGGGATTAGCACAGATACGCAGTATTTT.

In its sample, this clonotype was seen once. The CDR3 DNA sequence: TGTGCCAGCAGCTCCCCCCGACAGCATTGCACCGGGGAGCTGTTTTTT. It is translated as CASSSPRQHCTGELFF. V is TRBV11-1 and J is TRBJ2-2; perhaps TRBD1 as D (5 bases). Germline loops: CDR1 SGHAT, CDR2 FQDESV (reference sequence). V lost 4 bases, J lost 4 bases, and 16 bases lay in between. The CDR3 has 16 amino acids.

This clonotype was found a few times. V gene TRBV6-5 combines with J gene TRBJ2-1, with 7 nucleotides matching TRBD1. The CDR3 totals 13 residues. Germline V gives CDR1 MNHEY, CDR2 SVGAGI. With V trimmed by 2 bases and J by 9 bases, 4 bases remained unmatched. CDR3 coding DNA: TGTGCCAGCAGTTACGGGGGACAGAGTGAGCAGTTCTTC. This sequence encodes CASSYGGQSEQFF.

The CDR3 coding sequence is TGTGCCAGCTCAGAAACCGGGGGTGTCGGTACTGAAGCTTTCTTT. It encodes CASSETGGVGTEAFF. The chain employs TRBV18 and TRBJ1-1; weak D call: TRBD1 (5 bases). Germline CDR1 KGHSH, CDR2 LQKENI. The CDR3 extends over 15 amino acids. V was clipped by 5 bases and J by 5 bases, with 18 bases between them.

This clonotype was seen many times. The DNA for the CDR3 is TGCGCCAGCTATACTAGCGGGGTAACAGATACGCAGTATTTT. Translating it yields CASYTSGVTDTQYF. The chain has TRBV5-1 and TRBJ2-3, with 10 bases identical to TRBD2. The ends lost 7 bases at V and 3 bases at J; junction bases unmatched: 5. Germline assignment: CDR1 SGHRS and CDR2 YFSETQ. The CDR3 runs 14 residues.

As concerns this clonotype: One end of the junction is discordant with germline, which a read error may explain. This rearrangement joins TRBV6-1 to TRBJ2-3; D assignment may be TRBD1 or TRBD2 (6 bases each). CDR3 length: 14 amino acids. Germline V gene lookup returns CDR1 MNHNS and CDR2 SASEGT. CDR3 amino acids: CASSLQGGTETQYF. The CDR3 DNA follows: TGTGCCAGCAGCTTACAGGGAGGCACAGAGACGCAGTATTTT.

This clonotype has just a few counts. The chain has TRBV12-3 or TRBV12-4 and TRBJ1-4, with D possibly TRBD1 on 5 matching bases. This CDR3 region has 14 residues. Trimming pared 5 bases from V and 5 bases from J, leaving 12 bases between. The CDR3 DNA reads as TGTGCCAGCAGTCCCGACGGGGGGAATGAAAAACTGTTTTTT. This translates into CASSPDGGNEKLFF.

V usage is TRBV2 and J usage is TRBJ2-5; 9 bases fit TRBD1. The closer fit of TRBJ2-7 to the DNA end suggests the J call may be wrong. Germline CDR1 and CDR2: SNHLY and FYNNEI. The CDR3 is 14 amino acids. The CDR3 nucleotides are TGTGCCAGCGGAGAAATACAGGGGGCCCACGAGCAGTACTTC. The encoded protein is CASGEIQGAHEQYF.

This chain connects TRBV6-5 to TRBJ1-2, with D possibly being TRBD1 (5 bases). Per the germline V gene, CDR1 is MNHEY and CDR2 is SVGAGI. Trimming took off 1 base at V and 4 bases at J, with 13 bases between the two ends. The CDR3 has 15 amino acids. CDR3 DNA sequence: TGTGCCAGCAGTTACTGGCGGGACCAATCCTATGGCTACACCTTC. This gives the protein CASSYWRDQSYGYTF.

The chain employs TRBV6-5 and TRBJ1-1; 8 bases agree with TRBD1. V shed 7 bases and J 5 bases; nucleotides not matched to a gene: 6. CDR1 is MNHEY, CDR2 SVGAGI, per germline. The CDR3 is made up of 13 amino acids. The CDR3 protein is CASKGQVGTEAFF. The CDR3 bases are TGTGCCAGCAAGGGACAGGTGGGGACTGAAGCTTTCTTT.

This clonotype was detected a few times. V is TRBV7-9 and J is TRBJ1-5, with D hard to call. The V and J ends lost 5 bases and 2 bases respectively, with 10 bases between them. There are 14 residues in the CDR3. Germline assignment: CDR1 SEHNR and CDR2 FQNEAQ (reference sequence). The CDR3 DNA reads as TGTGCCAGCAGCATTTCCCAAGGCAATCAGCCCCAGCATTTT. Its protein product is CASSISQGNQPQHF.